This T cell receptor beta chain was sequenced in a study of T cells in localized non-small cell lung cancer. Whole-study results and caveats: Sequencing was limited to one tumor region, leaving the possibility of heterogeneity open.

This CDR3 is built from 16 residues. The V gene's germline CDR1 is SGHNT and CDR2 YYREEE (reference sequence). J was trimmed by 5 bases and V by 1 base; bases with no gene match: 10. Note on this clone: Its specificity is unknown.

Assay: immunoSEQ multiplex PCR; the TCRdb copy retains only in-frame clones and omits some. The data show over 25,000 clones, over 65% seen once. The chain combines TRBV5-4 with TRBJ1-1; 8 bases fit TRBD1. Sequences were derived from peripheral blood, sampled before any cancer treatment. The sequence came from a male donor at least 60 years old with stage II squamous cell lung carcinoma. The CDR3 here is CASSLKNPGGETEAFF. Written as DNA, the CDR3 is TGTGCCAGCAGCTTGAAGAATCCAGGGGGCGAAACTGAAGCTTTCTTT.